These 17 T cell receptor beta chains were all obtained from the same sample, sequenced in a study of identical twins. Each CDR3 protein is one row after TCRdb ran MiXCR on the 5' RACE reads. The repertoire holds some 790,000 distinct CDR3 sequences, with approximately 18% as singletons. These records were also assigned to another study, of T cells expressing NK-cell markers.

Source material: PBMCs. The source of these receptors is a woman under 30 in good health.

This chain connects TRBV20-1 to TRBJ1-1; the D is unclear. The CDR3 contains 12 residues. Germline V gene data show CDR1 as DFQATT and CDR2 as SNEGSKA (reference sequence). V lost 5 bases, J lost 3 bases, and 10 bases lay in between. CDR3 DNA sequence: TGCAGTGCTGGCGGGGAATACACTGAAGCTTTCTTT. This encodes CSAGGEYTEAFF.

This clonotype was found a few times. The chain couples TRBV9 to TRBJ2-1, with D possibly TRBD2 on 5 matching bases. This CDR3 has 14 residues. V dropped 1 base and J dropped 9 bases, with 14 bases sitting between them. Germline loops: CDR1 SGDLS, CDR2 YYNGEE. CDR3 sequence reads: CASSVTLNAGEQFF. The CDR3 DNA reads TGTGCCAGCAGCGTAACCTTGAACGCGGGTGAGCAGTTCTTC. The full variable domain, rest sourced from reference TRBV9 and TRBJ2-1, is DSGVTQTPKHLITATGQRVTLRCSPRSGDLSVYWYQQSLDQGLQFLIQYYNGEERAKGNILERFSAQQFPDLHSELNLSSLELGDSALYFCASSVTLNAGEQFFGPGTRLTVL.

This clonotype was recorded a few times. This chain links TRBV27 with TRBJ2-7, with 7 bases lining up with TRBD2. Germline V gene lookup returns CDR1 MNHEY and CDR2 SMNVEV (reference sequence). V trimming: 0 bases; J trimming: 3 bases; junction bases outside the gene matches: 8. There are 16 residues in the CDR3. Here the CDR3 reads CASSLSRAGDGYEQYF. The CDR3 DNA follows: TGTGCCAGCAGTTTATCGAGGGCGGGAGACGGCTACGAGCAGTACTTC.

This clonotype appeared a single time. The gene calls are TRBV4-3 and TRBJ2-4; a possible D gene is TRBD1 (5 bases). V dropped 1 base and J dropped 3 bases, with 19 bases sitting between them. This CDR3 is 18 amino acids long. CDR1 LGHNA and CDR2 YSLEER come from the germline V gene. As DNA, the CDR3 is TGCGCCAGCAGCCAAGTTTACGCGATGACAGACCTCAAAAACATTCAGTACTTC. This sequence encodes CASSQVYAMTDLKNIQYF.

This chain connects TRBV12-3 or TRBV12-4 to TRBJ2-4; weak D call: TRBD1 (6 bases). Trimming cost V 5 bases and J 0 bases, with 14 bases left between them. This CDR3 is 16 amino acids long. For the CDR3, the DNA is TGTGCCAGCAGTCCCGGAGGACAGATAGCCAAAAACATTCAGTACTTC. This encodes CASSPGGQIAKNIQYF.

This clonotype has only a few counts. This rearrangement joins TRBV7-3 to TRBJ2-3; a possible D gene is TRBD2 (6 bases). The CDR3 consists of 15 residues. Trimming removed 2 bases at V and 3 bases at J, with 12 bases between. Per the germline V gene, CDR1 is SGHTA and CDR2 is FQGTGA. For the CDR3, the DNA is TGTGCCAGCAGCTTAGGCGGGGAACATACAGATACGCAGTATTTT. This translates into CASSLGGEHTDTQYF.

V gene TRBV7-2 combines with J gene TRBJ2-2; D uncertain. With 2 bases removed from V and 1 base from J, the gap between germline ends came to 11 bases. The germline CDR1 and CDR2 sequences are SGHTA and FQGNSA. The CDR3 has 16 residues. The CDR3 reads CASSLNAPKNTGELFF. The CDR3 DNA is TGTGCCAGCAGCTTAAACGCACCTAAGAACACCGGGGAGCTGTTTTTT. The full variable domain, completed using reference TRBV7-2 and TRBJ2-2, is GAGVSQSPSNKVTEKGKDVELRCDPISGHTALYWYRQSLGQGLEFLIYFQGNSAPDKSGLPSDRFSAERTGGSVSTLTIQRTQQEDSAVYLCASSLNAPKNTGELFFGEGSRLTVL.

The chain carries TRBV5-6 and TRBJ2-5; the D is unclear. CDR1 SGHDT and CDR2 YYEEEE come from the germline V gene. Trimming stripped 2 bases from V and 5 bases from J, with 7 bases between. The CDR3 runs 12 residues. CDR3 nucleotide sequence: TGTGCCAGCAGCTTCCTATCGGAGACCCAGTACTTC. This codes for CASSFLSETQYF.

The V and J genes are TRBV4-1 and TRBJ2-3; possibly TRBD2 for D (6 bases). Trimming pared 7 bases from V and 6 bases from J, leaving 14 bases between. CDR3 length: 13 residues. Per germline, CDR1 MGHRA and CDR2 YSYEKL. The CDR3 nucleotides read TGCGCCAGCAAAGGCTTTGGAGGGGATACGCAGTATTTT. This encodes CASKGFGGDTQYF.

This clonotype came up a few times. The gene calls are TRBV11-2 and TRBJ2-7; 10 positions match TRBD2. Germline trimming cut 6 bases from V and 5 bases from J; bases unmatched to any gene: 10. The germline V gene encodes CDR1 SGHAT and CDR2 FQNNGV. The CDR3 has 15 residues. DNA of the CDR3: TGTGCCAGCAGTTCTCTTAGCGGGAGGTCCAACGAGCAGTACTTC. Encoded protein: CASSSLSGRSNEQYF.

The genes are TRBV3-1 and TRBJ1-2, with no clear D. CDR1 and CDR2 from the germline V gene are LGHDT and YNNKEL (reference sequence). The CDR3 runs to 14 residues. Trimming cost V 4 bases and J 4 bases, with 13 bases left between them. The CDR3 DNA sequence: TGTGCCAGCAGCCTTAACGGAGCCCGCTATGGCTACACCTTC. Translation gives CASSLNGARYGYTF.

The rearrangement links TRBV12-3 or TRBV12-4 to TRBJ2-7; 7 bases map to TRBD2. The CDR3 loop spans 13 amino acids. Trimming at V came to 3 bases and at J to 6 bases, leaving 5 bases not matched to a gene. DNA of the CDR3: TGTGCCAGCAGTTTCGGGGGGTCTGGCGAGCAGTACTTC. It codes for CASSFGGSGEQYF.

Regarding this clonotype: Relative to the germline gene, one junction end is altered; a read error may explain this. The chain recombines TRBV2 with TRBJ2-3; D might be TRBD1 or TRBD2, each matching 5 bases. Per the germline V gene, CDR1 is SNHLY and CDR2 is FYNNEI. This CDR3 region has 19 residues. The DNA for the CDR3 is TGTGCCCGCAGCCCTGGGACGTATCTAGCCGCCACTAGCACAGATACGCAGTATTTT. It yields the protein CARSPGTYLAATSTDTQYF. Looking up the rest from reference TRBV2 and TRBJ2-3 gives the full variable domain: EPEVTQTPSHQVTQMGQEVILRCVPISNHLYFYWYRQILGQKVEFLVSFYNNEISEKSEIFDDQFSVERPDGSNFTLKIRSTKLEDSAMYFCARSPGTYLAATSTDTQYFGPGTRLTVL.

The V and J genes are TRBV29-1 and TRBJ2-7, with D perhaps matching TRBD2 (5 bases). The germline V gene has CDR1 SQVTM and CDR2 ANQGSEA. V lost 7 bases, J lost 2 bases, and 15 bases lay in between. The CDR3 spans 13 residues. CDR3 in amino acids: CSAVAGPAYEQYF. CDR3 in DNA: TGCAGCGCGGTCGCGGGCCCGGCCTACGAGCAGTACTTC.

This clonotype was found a few times. The chain is built from TRBV11-2 and TRBJ2-1, with D possibly matching TRBD2 (6 bases). The CDR3 length is 15 residues. In germline, CDR1 is SGHAT, CDR2 FQNNGV. With 4 bases removed from V and 9 bases from J, the gap between germline ends came to 19 bases. The CDR3, as DNA: TGTGCCAGCAGCTCTACTGACTCACCCGGGGGTGAGCAGTTCTTC. The encoded protein is CASSSTDSPGGEQFF.

Remarks on this clonotype: A single base separates this from a much larger clone, so it may be a read error. J is TRBJ2-2 and V is TRBV7-2; 8 bases match TRBD1. The junction had 6 bases not matched to a gene; V was cut back by 3 bases and J by 6 bases. The CDR3 loop spans 15 amino acids. Germline CDR1 and CDR2: SGHTA and FQGNSA. The CDR3 coding sequence is TGTGCCAGCAGCTTTTGCGACAGGGGTTCCGGGGAGCTGTTTTTT. Translation gives CASSFCDRGSGELFF. The variable domain in full, with the rest retrieved from reference TRBV7-2 and TRBJ2-2, is GAGVSQSPSNKVTEKGKDVELRCDPISGHTALYWYRQSLGQGLEFLIYFQGNSAPDKSGLPSDRFSAERTGGSVSTLTIQRTQQEDSAVYLCASSFCDRGSGELFFGEGSRLTVL.

This clonotype has a handful of counts. The V gene is TRBV29-1, the J gene TRBJ2-1, with 10 bases aligning to TRBD2. J was trimmed by 2 bases and V by 5 bases; bases with no gene match: 6. The CDR3 spans 15 residues. Germline V gene sequence: CDR1 SQVTM, CDR2 ANQGSEA. CDR3 loop: CSVRSGRLAYNEQFF. For the CDR3, the DNA is TGCAGCGTTCGTAGCGGGAGGTTGGCCTACAATGAGCAGTTCTTC.